This entry lists 32 T cell receptor beta chains sequenced from one sample in a study of blood T cells in healthy people across ages. Combining a sample-barcoded 5' primer with a J-beta primer mix, a second PCR ran for roughly 7 to 12 cycles. One entry per CDR3 protein, called by TCRdb with MiXCR from the 5' RACE reads. The data hold some 940,000 distinct CDR3 sequences, with roughly 29% observed a single time. This same sample was also part of a study on T cells of mothers and their children.

Sequencing was carried out using blood. The receptors derive from a middle-aged woman in good health.

A few counts support this clonotype. The chain is built from TRBV20-1 and TRBJ2-7; 8 nucleotides align to TRBD1. Germline V gene sequence: CDR1 DFQATT, CDR2 SNEGSKA (reference sequence). The CDR3 totals 15 residues. After removal of 1 base from V and 5 bases from J, the junction contained 10 bases not matched to a gene. CDR3 loop: CSARAGADRADEQYF. DNA for the CDR3: TGCAGTGCTAGAGCCGGGGCGGACAGGGCGGACGAGCAGTACTTC.

The sample holds many counts of this clonotype. V usage is TRBV7-3 and J usage is TRBJ2-1; 9 nucleotides agree with TRBD2. Trimming cost V 5 bases and J 4 bases; bases outside gene matches: 9. This CDR3 is 16 amino acids long. The germline CDR1 and CDR2 sequences are SGHTA and FQGTGA. In nucleotides, the CDR3 is TGTGCCAGCAGCCCTTCGGGTAGCGGGGGTTACAATGAGCAGTTCTTC. As protein: CASSPSGSGGYNEQFF.

This clonotype was counted only a few times. The chain is built from TRBV20-1 and TRBJ2-2, with 8 nucleotides matching TRBD1. The germline V gene encodes CDR1 DFQATT and CDR2 SNEGSKA (reference sequence). With V trimmed by 5 bases and J by 5 bases, 4 bases remained unmatched. This CDR3 contains 13 residues. CDR3 in DNA: TGCAGTGCTTTGGACAGGGAGACCGGGGAGCTGTTTTTT. Translating it yields CSALDRETGELFF.

The chain recombines TRBV4-3 with TRBJ1-5; 7 bases agree with TRBD1. The CDR3 totals 16 residues. CDR1 LGHNA and CDR2 YSLEER come from the germline V gene. V dropped 0 bases and J dropped 2; count of bases not matched to a gene: 4. For the CDR3, the DNA is TGCGCCAGCAGCCAAGATTGGCAGGGGGGCAATCAGCCCCAGCATTTT. Amino acid sequence: CASSQDWQGGNQPQHF.

This clonotype has a count of ten or more. The chain recombines TRBV20-1 with TRBJ2-7; 10 bases align to TRBD1. The CDR3 contains 13 residues. The junction had 5 bases not matched to a gene; V was cut back by 8 bases and J by 1 base. Germline lookup yields CDR1 DFQATT and CDR2 SNEGSKA (reference sequence). CDR3 loop: CSYDRGQSYEQYF. The CDR3 bases are TGCAGTTACGACAGGGGGCAATCCTACGAGCAGTACTTC.

The J gene is TRBJ1-1, the V gene TRBV12-3 or TRBV12-4, with TRBD1 as a possible D gene (5 bases). Trimming took off 5 bases at V and 4 bases at J, with 14 bases between the two ends. This CDR3 has 14 amino acids. As DNA, the CDR3 is TGTGCCAGCAGTCTTATCCGGCAGGGCACTGAAGCTTTCTTT. Translated: CASSLIRQGTEAFF.

This clonotype occurred a few times. The chain couples TRBV28 to TRBJ1-2; D possibly corresponds to TRBD1 (5 bases). Germline CDR1 and CDR2: MDHEN and SYDVKM. The CDR3 is 18 amino acids. With 5 bases removed from V and 2 bases from J, the gap between germline ends came to 24 bases. CDR3 DNA sequence: TGTGCCAGCAGTCCGGGGGTCTGGTGGGAGGGAGAAAACTATGGCTACACCTTC. It specifies CASSPGVWWEGENYGYTF.

J is TRBJ1-1 and V is TRBV7-2; TRBD1 matches 7 bases. This CDR3 is 15 amino acids long. Trimming cost V 6 bases and J 3 bases; bases outside gene matches: 10. Germline V lookup: CDR1 SGHTA, CDR2 FQGNSA. This CDR3 reads CASRSKTGRDTEAFF. The CDR3 nucleotides read TGTGCCAGCAGATCGAAGACAGGGAGGGACACTGAAGCTTTCTTT.

This clonotype was counted between two and nine times. The rearrangement uses TRBV20-1 and TRBJ1-4; no clear D gene. The CDR3 spans 15 residues. V was cut by 0 bases and J by 9 bases, with 17 bases left in between. Germline V gene lookup returns CDR1 DFQATT and CDR2 SNEGSKA (reference sequence). The CDR3 here is CSARDGQYLEQKLFF. Written as DNA, the CDR3 is TGCAGTGCTAGAGATGGGCAATATCTCGAGCAAAAACTGTTTTTT.

This clonotype was observed a few times. The chain recombines TRBV3-1 with TRBJ2-1; TRBD1 matches 7 bases. V lost 4 bases, J lost 4 bases, and 10 bases stayed unmatched. The germline CDR1 and CDR2 sequences are LGHDT and YNNKEL (reference sequence). The CDR3 length is 16 residues. CDR3 residues: CASSPITGVGYNEQFF. The CDR3 DNA follows: TGTGCCAGCAGCCCGATCACAGGGGTTGGGTACAATGAGCAGTTCTTC.

Only a few counts were recorded for this clonotype. The rearrangement joins TRBV18 to TRBJ2-5; 9 bases are shared with TRBD1. The CDR3 totals 16 residues. The trim removed 3 bases at V and 1 base at J, leaving 6 bases unmatched. The germline gives CDR1 KGHSH, CDR2 LQKENI. The CDR3 region has the DNA TGTGCCAGCTCACCTAGACAGGGGGGCACCCAAGAGACCCAGTACTTC. Its protein product is CASSPRQGGTQETQYF.

The CDR3 DNA reads TGTGCCAGCCAGGGGGGTGCCTACTCCTACAATGAGCAGTTCTTC. Encoded protein: CASQGGAYSYNEQFF. This rearrangement joins TRBV6-5 to TRBJ2-1; possibly TRBD1 for D (7 bases). V was trimmed by 8 bases and J by 0 bases, leaving 14 bases between them. This CDR3 has 15 amino acids. The germline V gene encodes CDR1 MNHEY and CDR2 SVGAGI.

This chain links TRBV3-1 with TRBJ1-2, with D unclear. Germline values: CDR1 LGHDT, CDR2 YNNKEL (reference sequence). The ends were cut back, 4 bases at V and 7 bases at J, with 19 bases in the middle. CDR3 length equals 15 residues. The CDR3 DNA sequence: TGTGCCAGCAGCCTCGCGTCGGAAAGGTTGGGTGGCTACACCTTC. Encoded protein: CASSLASERLGGYTF.

This clonotype was seen more than once but under ten times. The genes are TRBV12-3 or TRBV12-4 and TRBJ2-7; 7 positions agree with TRBD1. The CDR3 is made up of 14 amino acids. The trim removed 5 bases at V and 2 bases at J, leaving 6 bases unmatched. CDR3 coding DNA: TGTGCCAGCAGTCCTGGGGACAGCGCCTACGAGCAGTACTTC. The encoded protein is CASSPGDSAYEQYF.

Concerning this clonotype itself: A read error may explain this, as a much larger clone is one base away. This chain uses TRBV6-5 with TRBJ2-1; the D gene is possibly TRBD2 (6 bases). The J call may be in error: the DNA end matches TRBJ2-7 better. The germline gives CDR1 MNHEY, CDR2 SVGAGI. The CDR3 has 15 amino acids. The CDR3 DNA is TGTGCCAGCAGGGGGTCCGGGGGTTCCTACAATGAGCAGTACTTC. Its protein product is CASRGSGGSYNEQYF.

The gene calls are TRBV3-1 and TRBJ2-4; 9 bases line up with TRBD2. The V gene's germline CDR1 is LGHDT and CDR2 YNNKEL (reference sequence). V shed 1 base and J 0 bases; nucleotides not matched to a gene: 10. The CDR3 has 19 amino acids. The DNA for the CDR3 is TGTGCCAGCAGCCAAGGGGTGGTAGCGGGGGCCTTAGCCAAAAACATTCAGTACTTC. Translating it yields CASSQGVVAGALAKNIQYF.

This clonotype was recorded many times. The chain links TRBV7-3 to TRBJ2-1, with TRBD2 identical over 9 bases. V was pared by 5 bases and J by 2 bases, with 4 bases of the junction left unmatched. The CDR3 is made up of 15 amino acids. Germline V gene sequence: CDR1 SGHTA, CDR2 FQGTGA. DNA for the CDR3: TGTGCCAGCAGCACGGGACTAGCAGCCTACAATGAGCAGTTCTTC. It encodes CASSTGLAAYNEQFF.

This clonotype was observed at least ten times. V and J are TRBV20-1 and TRBJ2-1; TRBD2 agrees at 8 bases. The CDR3 spans 16 residues. V shed 0 bases and J 7 bases; nucleotides not matched to a gene: 11. Germline V gene sequence: CDR1 DFQATT, CDR2 SNEGSKA (reference sequence). CDR3 sequence (DNA): TGCAGTGCTAGAGATCCTGGTAGCGGGGCCTTTAATGAGCAGTTCTTC. This sequence encodes CSARDPGSGAFNEQFF.

V usage is TRBV12-3 or TRBV12-4 and J usage is TRBJ1-5; 8 bases match TRBD1. V shed 5 bases and J 6 bases; nucleotides not matched to a gene: 6. This CDR3 is 14 amino acids long. CDR3 protein: CASSTRQGSQPQHF. DNA for the CDR3: TGTGCCAGCAGTACCCGACAGGGGAGTCAGCCCCAGCATTTT.

Details on this clonotype: This clone may be a read error of a much larger clone one base away. The rearrangement uses TRBV6-2 or TRBV6-3 and TRBJ2-7; unclear D gene. The ends were cut back, 11 bases at V and 5 bases at J, with 19 bases in the middle. Germline CDR1 reads MNHEY; CDR2 reads SVGEGT. The CDR3 sequence is 13 residues long. For the CDR3, the DNA is TGTGCCGGCAAGACCCTGGAGATCCACGAGCAGTACTTC. Translation: CAGKTLEIHEQYF.

The rearrangement joins TRBV5-1 to TRBJ1-1; unclear D gene. The V end lost 0 bases, the J end lost 0 bases, and 9 bases lay between the germline ends. Per the germline V gene, CDR1 is SGHRS and CDR2 is YFSETQ. The length of the CDR3 is 15 residues. Written as DNA, the CDR3 is TGCGCCAGCAGCTTGGGAGACCAGATGAACACTGAAGCTTTCTTT. It yields the protein CASSLGDQMNTEAFF.

The rearrangement links TRBV6-1 to TRBJ1-2, with D perhaps matching TRBD1 (6 bases). Trimming pared 6 bases from V and 7 bases from J, leaving 12 bases between. The CDR3 sequence is 12 residues long. Germline CDR1 is MNHNS and CDR2 is SASEGT. In nucleotides, the CDR3 is TGTGCCAGCAGCTGGACAGCTTTTGGCTACACCTTC. Its translation is CASSWTAFGYTF.

Many counts were recorded for this clonotype. CDR3 coding DNA: TGTGCCAGCAGGCGGACAGGGTTCACCTACAATGAGCAGTTCTTC. It encodes CASRRTGFTYNEQFF. The rearrangement links TRBV6-5 to TRBJ2-1; 8 bases fit TRBD1. Germline V gene data show CDR1 as MNHEY and CDR2 as SVGAGI. This CDR3 has 15 amino acids. Losses at the gene ends were 6 bases for V and 2 bases for J; bases not matched to a gene: 6.

This clonotype was observed a handful of times. The chain is built from TRBV20-1 and TRBJ2-1, with a tentative D call TRBD2 (7 bases). Germline V gene lookup returns CDR1 DFQATT and CDR2 SNEGSKA (reference sequence). The germline V and J ends were trimmed by 5 bases and 5 bases, with 13 bases remaining between them. This CDR3 spans 13 amino acids. In DNA, the CDR3 is TGCAGTGCTCCGAGGGGGGGTCACAATGAGCAGTTCTTC. This codes for CSAPRGGHNEQFF.

This clonotype has more than one count but fewer than ten. The J gene is TRBJ2-1, the V gene TRBV2; 8 bases are shared with TRBD2. From germline, CDR1 is SNHLY and CDR2 FYNNEI. The J segment lost 12 bases and the V segment lost 8 bases, leaving 15 bases of the junction unmatched. This CDR3 spans 14 amino acids. The CDR3 DNA sequence: TGTGCCAGCGCATCCCCGGGACTAGAGCGAGGGCAGTTCTTC. Amino acid sequence: CASASPGLERGQFF.

The table lists this clonotype with a few counts. The chain combines TRBV14 with TRBJ2-5; 7 bases are shared with TRBD2. The CDR3 contains 19 residues. CDR1 and CDR2 from the germline V gene are SGHDN and FVKESK. With V trimmed by 3 bases and J by 0 bases, 16 bases remained unmatched. In nucleotides, the CDR3 is TGTGCCAGCAGCCAGAGGATCCGGGAGGAAGGGTGGTACCAAGAGACCCAGTACTTC. Translating gives CASSQRIREEGWYQETQYF.

This clonotype was observed a few times. This chain links TRBV21-1 with TRBJ2-1; TRBD1 was called by the table and not checked on the DNA. TRBV21-1 is a pseudogene locus. This CDR3 has 17 amino acids. The CDR3 here is CASSPSGTQAAYNEQFF. The CDR3, as DNA: TGTGCCAGCAGCCCTTCGGGGACGCAGGCGGCCTACAATGAGCAGTTCTTC.

A few counts support this clonotype. The chain uses TRBV5-6 and TRBJ1-1; 7 nucleotides line up with TRBD1. The CDR3 spans 15 residues. Germline assignment: CDR1 SGHDT and CDR2 YYEEEE. The trim removed 0 bases at V and 4 bases at J, leaving 6 bases unmatched. The chain's CDR3 is CASSLAPTGVTEAFF. In nucleotides, the CDR3 is TGTGCCAGCAGCTTGGCCCCTACAGGGGTCACTGAAGCTTTCTTT. Combining the CDR3 with reference TRBV5-6 and TRBJ1-1 gives the whole variable domain DAGVTQSPTHLIKTRGQQVTLRCSPKSGHDTVSWYQQALGQGPQFIFQYYEEEERQRGNFPDRFSGHQFPNYSSELNVNALLLGDSALYLCASSLAPTGVTEAFFGQGTRLTVV.

In DNA, the CDR3 is TGTGCCAGCAGGTCGGGGACAGTCAATCAGCCCCAGCATTTT. Its protein is CASRSGTVNQPQHF. This chain links TRBV28 with TRBJ1-5; TRBD1 aligns across 7 bases. The V and J ends lost 6 bases and 3 bases, in that order; junction bases with no gene match: 5. The germline V gene encodes CDR1 MDHEN and CDR2 SYDVKM. The CDR3 is made up of 14 amino acids.

This clonotype was observed a single time. The V gene is TRBV6-2 or TRBV6-3, the J gene TRBJ1-2; TRBD1 might be the D (6 bases). CDR1 is MNHEY and CDR2 is SVGEGT in the germline V gene. The CDR3 contains 17 residues. With 4 bases removed from V and 2 bases from J, the gap between germline ends came to 20 bases. The CDR3 spells CASSSDGRTAANYGYTF. CDR3 sequence (DNA): TGTGCCAGCAGTTCAGATGGCCGGACAGCGGCGAACTATGGCTACACCTTC.

The chain has TRBV20-1 and TRBJ1-5; TRBD1 aligns across 9 bases. J was trimmed by 0 bases and V by 6 bases; bases with no gene match: 3. From germline, CDR1 is DFQATT and CDR2 SNEGSKA (reference sequence). This CDR3 contains 14 residues. In DNA form, the CDR3 reads TGCAGTGCCCGACAGGGGGTTAGCAATCAGCCCCAGCATTTT. Residues: CSARQGVSNQPQHF.

This clonotype was seen a handful of times. The chain employs TRBV5-5 and TRBJ2-7; tentative D call: TRBD2 (5 bases). V lost 6 bases, J lost 2 bases, and 9 bases lay in between. The CDR3 runs 12 residues. Germline-derived CDR1 and CDR2 are SGHKS and YYEKEE (reference sequence). CDR3 nucleotide sequence: TGTGCCAGCAACGGGGAACCCTACGAGCAGTACTTC. This gives the protein CASNGEPYEQYF.